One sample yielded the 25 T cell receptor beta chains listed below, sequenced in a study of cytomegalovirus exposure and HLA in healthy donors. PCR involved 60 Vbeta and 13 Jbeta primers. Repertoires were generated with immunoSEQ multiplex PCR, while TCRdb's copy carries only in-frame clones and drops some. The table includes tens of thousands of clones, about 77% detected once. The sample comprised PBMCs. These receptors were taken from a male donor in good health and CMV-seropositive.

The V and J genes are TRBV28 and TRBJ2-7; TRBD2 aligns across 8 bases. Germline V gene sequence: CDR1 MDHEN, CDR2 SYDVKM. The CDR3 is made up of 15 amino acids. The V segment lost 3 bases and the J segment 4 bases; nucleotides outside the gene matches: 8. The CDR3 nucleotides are TGTGCCAGCAGTTTCGCGATAGCGGGATCGTACGAGCAGTACTTC. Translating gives CASSFAIAGSYEQYF.

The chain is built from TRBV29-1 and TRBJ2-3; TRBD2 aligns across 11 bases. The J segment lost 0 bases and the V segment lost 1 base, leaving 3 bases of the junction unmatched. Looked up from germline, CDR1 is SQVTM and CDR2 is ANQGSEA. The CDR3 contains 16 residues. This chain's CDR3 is CSVEVWTSGSTDTQYF. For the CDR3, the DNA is TGCAGCGTTGAAGTCTGGACTAGCGGGAGCACAGATACGCAGTATTTT.

CDR3 sequence: CASRLVREGPDFQYF. In nucleotides, the CDR3 is TGTGCAAGTCGCTTAGTGAGGGAGGGCCCGGATTTCCAGTACTTC. The chain is built from TRBV12-2 and TRBJ2-5; the tabulated D call, TRBD2, remains unverified against the DNA. TRBV12-2 is listed as a pseudogene. The CDR3 is made up of 15 amino acids.

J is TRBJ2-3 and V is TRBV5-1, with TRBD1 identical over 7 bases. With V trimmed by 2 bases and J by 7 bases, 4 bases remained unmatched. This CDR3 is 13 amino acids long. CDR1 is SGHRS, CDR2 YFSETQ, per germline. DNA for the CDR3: TGCGCCAGCAGCTTAGAACAGGGGCATACGCAGTATTTT. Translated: CASSLEQGHTQYF.

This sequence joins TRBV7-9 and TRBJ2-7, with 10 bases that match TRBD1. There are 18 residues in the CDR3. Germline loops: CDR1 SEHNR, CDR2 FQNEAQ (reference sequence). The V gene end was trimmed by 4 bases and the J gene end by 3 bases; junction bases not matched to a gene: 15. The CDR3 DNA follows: TGTGCCAGCAGCTCGGACAGGGGGTCGTCCAATTCTCGCTACGAGCAGTACTTC. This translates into CASSSDRGSSNSRYEQYF. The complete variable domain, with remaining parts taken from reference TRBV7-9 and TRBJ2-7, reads DTGVSQNPRHKITKRGQNVTFRCDPISEHNRLYWYRQTLGQGPEFLTYFQNEAQLEKSRLLSDRFSAERPKGSFSTLEIQRTEQGDSAMYLCASSSDRGSSNSRYEQYFGPGTRLTVT.

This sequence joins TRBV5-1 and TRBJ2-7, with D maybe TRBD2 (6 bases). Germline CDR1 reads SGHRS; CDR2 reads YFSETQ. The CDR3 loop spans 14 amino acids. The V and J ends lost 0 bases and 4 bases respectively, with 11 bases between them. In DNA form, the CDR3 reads TGCGCCAGCAGCTTGGGGGACTCCCGATACGAGCAGTACTTC. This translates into CASSLGDSRYEQYF.

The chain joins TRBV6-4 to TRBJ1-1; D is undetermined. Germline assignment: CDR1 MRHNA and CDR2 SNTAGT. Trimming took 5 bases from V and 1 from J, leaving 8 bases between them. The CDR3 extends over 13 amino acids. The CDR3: CASSSRSNTEAFF. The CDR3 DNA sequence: TGTGCCAGCAGTTCCAGATCGAACACTGAAGCTTTCTTT.

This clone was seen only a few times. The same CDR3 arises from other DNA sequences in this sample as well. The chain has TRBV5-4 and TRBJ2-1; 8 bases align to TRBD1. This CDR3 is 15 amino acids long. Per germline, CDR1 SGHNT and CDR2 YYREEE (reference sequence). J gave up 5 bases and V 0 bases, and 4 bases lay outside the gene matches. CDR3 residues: CASSLGRTGNNEQFF. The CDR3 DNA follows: TGTGCCAGCAGCTTGGGCAGGACAGGGAACAATGAGCAGTTCTTC. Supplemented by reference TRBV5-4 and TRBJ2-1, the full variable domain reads ETGVTQSPTHLIKTRGQQVTLRCSSQSGHNTVSWYQQALGQGPQFIFQYYREEENGRGNFPPRFSGLQFPNYSSELNVNALELDDSALYLCASSLGRTGNNEQFFGPGTRLTVL.

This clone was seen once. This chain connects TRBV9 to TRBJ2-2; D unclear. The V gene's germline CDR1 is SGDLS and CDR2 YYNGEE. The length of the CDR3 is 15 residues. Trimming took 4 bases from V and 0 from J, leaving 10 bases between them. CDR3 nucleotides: TGTGCCAGCAGCCCCGACTCCTCGAACACCGGGGAGCTGTTTTTT. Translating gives CASSPDSSNTGELFF.

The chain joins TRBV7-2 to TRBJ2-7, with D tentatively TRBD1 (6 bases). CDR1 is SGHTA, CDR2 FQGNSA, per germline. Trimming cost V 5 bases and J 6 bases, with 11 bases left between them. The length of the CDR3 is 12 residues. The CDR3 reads CASSEQGTEQYF. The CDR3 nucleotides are TGTGCCAGCAGCGAACAGGGAACCGAGCAGTACTTC.

CDR3 residues: CASRNRGVQETQYF. CDR3 bases: TGTGCCAGTAGGAACAGGGGGGTACAAGAGACCCAGTACTTC. V and J are TRBV19 and TRBJ2-5; 8 bases line up with TRBD1. This CDR3 is built from 14 residues. Unmatched junction bases numbered 5, after V lost 6 bases and J lost 2 bases. Looked up from germline, CDR1 is LNHDA and CDR2 is SQIVND (reference sequence).

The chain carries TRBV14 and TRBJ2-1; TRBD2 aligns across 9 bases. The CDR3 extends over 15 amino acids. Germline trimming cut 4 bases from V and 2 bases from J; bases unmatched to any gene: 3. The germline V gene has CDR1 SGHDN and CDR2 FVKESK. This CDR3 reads CASSPGTSPYNEQFF. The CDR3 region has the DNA TGTGCCAGCAGCCCCGGGACTAGCCCCTACAATGAGCAGTTCTTC.

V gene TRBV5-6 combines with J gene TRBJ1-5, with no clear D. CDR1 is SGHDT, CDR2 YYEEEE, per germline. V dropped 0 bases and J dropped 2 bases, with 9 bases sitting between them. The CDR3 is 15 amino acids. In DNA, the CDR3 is TGTGCCAGCAGCTTGGGCGGTTCGGGCAATCAGCCCCAGCATTTT. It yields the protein CASSLGGSGNQPQHF.

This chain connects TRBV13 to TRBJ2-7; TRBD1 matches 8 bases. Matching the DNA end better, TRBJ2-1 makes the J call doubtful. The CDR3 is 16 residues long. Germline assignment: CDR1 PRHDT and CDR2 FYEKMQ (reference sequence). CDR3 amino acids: CASSLGLGQAVNEQFF. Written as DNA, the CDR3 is TGTGCCAGCAGCTTAGGCCTGGGACAGGCCGTAAATGAGCAGTTCTTC.

The CDR3 nucleotides read TGTGCCAGCAGCTGGACTAGCGGGAGTTACAATGAGCAGTTCTTC. The encoded protein is CASSWTSGSYNEQFF. V and J are TRBV6-4 and TRBJ2-1; 13 bases map to TRBD2. CDR1 and CDR2 (germline): MRHNA, SNTAGT. V was pared by 6 bases and J by 4 bases, with 3 bases of the junction left unmatched. The CDR3 has 15 residues.

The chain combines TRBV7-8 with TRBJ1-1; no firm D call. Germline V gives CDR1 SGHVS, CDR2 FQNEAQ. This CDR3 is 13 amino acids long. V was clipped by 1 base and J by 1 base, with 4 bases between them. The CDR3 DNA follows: TGTGCCAGCAGCTTAGTACAGAACACTGAAGCTTTCTTT. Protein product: CASSLVQNTEAFF.

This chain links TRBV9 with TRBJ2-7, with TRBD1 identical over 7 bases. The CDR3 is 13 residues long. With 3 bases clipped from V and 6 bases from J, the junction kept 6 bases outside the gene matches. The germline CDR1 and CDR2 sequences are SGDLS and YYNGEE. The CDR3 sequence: CASSANRGGEQYF. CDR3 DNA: TGTGCCAGCAGCGCAAACAGGGGTGGCGAGCAGTACTTC. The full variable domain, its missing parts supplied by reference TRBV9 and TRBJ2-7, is DSGVTQTPKHLITATGQRVTLRCSPRSGDLSVYWYQQSLDQGLQFLIQYYNGEERAKGNILERFSAQQFPDLHSELNLSSLELGDSALYFCASSANRGGEQYFGPGTRLTVT.

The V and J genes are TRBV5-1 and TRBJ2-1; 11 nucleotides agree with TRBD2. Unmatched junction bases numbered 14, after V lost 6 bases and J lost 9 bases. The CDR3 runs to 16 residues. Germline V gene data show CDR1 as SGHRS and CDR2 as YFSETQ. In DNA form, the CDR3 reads TGCGCCAGCACCATAGCGGGAGGGCCAGTCCAAGGTGAGCAGTTCTTC. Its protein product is CASTIAGGPVQGEQFF.

The CDR3 nucleotides read TGTGCCAGCAGTCCTGTCCCTTACAATGAGCAGTTCTTC. Protein product: CASSPVPYNEQFF. The V and J genes are TRBV25-1 and TRBJ2-1; D unclear. The CDR3 has 13 residues. Deletions cut 5 bases from V and 4 bases from J, with 9 bases between. Looked up from germline, CDR1 is MGHDK and CDR2 is SYGVNS. Complete variable domain (other parts from reference TRBV25-1 and TRBJ2-1): EADIYQTPRYLVIGTGKKITLECSQTMGHDKMYWYQQDPGMELHLIHYSYGVNSTEKGDLSSESTVSRIRTEHFPLTLESARPSHTSQYLCASSPVPYNEQFFGPGTRLTVL.

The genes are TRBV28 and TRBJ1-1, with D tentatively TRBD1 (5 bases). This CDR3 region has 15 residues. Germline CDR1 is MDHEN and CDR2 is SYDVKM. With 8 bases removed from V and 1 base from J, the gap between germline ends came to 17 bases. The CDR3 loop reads CASSLGGVPNTEAFF. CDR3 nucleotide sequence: TGTGCCAGCTCCCTGGGAGGGGTTCCGAACACTGAAGCTTTCTTT.

The CDR3 here is CASSLVRGGFYSYEQYF. The CDR3 DNA sequence: TGTGCCAGCAGTTTAGTCAGAGGGGGCTTCTACTCCTACGAGCAGTACTTC. This chain links TRBV27 with TRBJ2-7, with 7 positions matching TRBD1. Germline V gene sequence: CDR1 MNHEY, CDR2 SMNVEV (reference sequence). V gave up 2 bases and J gave up 0 bases; unmatched junction bases: 10. The CDR3 totals 17 residues.

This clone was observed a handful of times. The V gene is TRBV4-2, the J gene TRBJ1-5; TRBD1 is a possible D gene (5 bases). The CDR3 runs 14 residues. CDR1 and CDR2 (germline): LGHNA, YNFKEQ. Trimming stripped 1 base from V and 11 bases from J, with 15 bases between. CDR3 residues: CASSQGSDPRAQHF. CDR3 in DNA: TGTGCCAGCAGCCAAGGATCGGACCCCAGGGCCCAGCATTTT.

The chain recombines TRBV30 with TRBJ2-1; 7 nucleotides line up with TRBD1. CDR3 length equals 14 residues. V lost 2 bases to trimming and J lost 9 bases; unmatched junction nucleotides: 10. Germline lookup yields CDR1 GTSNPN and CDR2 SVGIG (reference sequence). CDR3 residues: CAWSSWRGGREQFF. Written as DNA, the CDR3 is TGTGCCTGGAGTTCTTGGAGAGGGGGCCGTGAGCAGTTCTTC.

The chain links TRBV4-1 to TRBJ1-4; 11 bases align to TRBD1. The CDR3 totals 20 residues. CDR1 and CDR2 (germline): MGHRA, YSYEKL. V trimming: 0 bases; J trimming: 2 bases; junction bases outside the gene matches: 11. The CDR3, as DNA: TGCGCCAGCAGCCAAGACCGCTACCCGGGACAGGGGGGTACTAATGAAAAACTGTTTTTT. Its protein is CASSQDRYPGQGGTNEKLFF.

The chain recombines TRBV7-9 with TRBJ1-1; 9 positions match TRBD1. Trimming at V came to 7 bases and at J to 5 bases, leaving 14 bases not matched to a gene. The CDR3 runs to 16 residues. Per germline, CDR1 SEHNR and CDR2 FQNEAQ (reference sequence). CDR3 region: CASIGQGLDRRTEAFF. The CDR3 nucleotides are TGTGCCAGCATCGGACAGGGGCTGGATCGACGAACTGAAGCTTTCTTT. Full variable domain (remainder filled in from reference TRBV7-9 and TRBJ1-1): DTGVSQNPRHKITKRGQNVTFRCDPISEHNRLYWYRQTLGQGPEFLTYFQNEAQLEKSRLLSDRFSAERPKGSFSTLEIQRTEQGDSAMYLCASIGQGLDRRTEAFFGQGTRLTVV.